The next 23 T cell receptor beta chains were all read from a single sample in a study of blood T cell repertoires in COVID-19. Assay: immunoSEQ multiplex PCR; the TCRdb copy retains only in-frame clones and omits some. The profile shows roughly 140,000 clones, roughly four fifths of them singletons. The sample comprised peripheral blood. Receptors were obtained from a woman over 75 in a cohort sampled during active or convalescent COVID-19.

As DNA, the CDR3 is TGCGCCAGCAGCTTGGCACTAGGGCAGGATACGCAGTATTTT. Protein: CASSLALGQDTQYF. This chain links TRBV5-1 with TRBJ2-3; maybe TRBD2 (5 bases). The V end lost 0 bases, the J end lost 6 bases, and 11 bases lay between the germline ends. CDR3 length equals 14 residues. In germline, CDR1 is SGHRS, CDR2 YFSETQ.

This clone has a handful of counts. J is TRBJ1-3 and V is TRBV5-1, with D unclear. V was trimmed by 0 bases and J by 4 bases, leaving 11 bases between them. CDR1 and CDR2 from the germline V gene are SGHRS and YFSETQ. The CDR3 has 15 amino acids. The CDR3 loop reads CASSLGSSGGNTIYF. The CDR3 DNA reads TGCGCCAGCAGCTTGGGAAGTTCGGGGGGAAACACCATATATTTT.

This chain uses TRBV9 with TRBJ1-4; TRBD1 matches 11 bases. The V and J ends lost 0 bases and 10 bases, in that order; junction bases with no gene match: 8. Germline V gene data show CDR1 as SGDLS and CDR2 as YYNGEE. The CDR3 runs 16 residues. CDR3 nucleotides: TGTGCCAGCAGCGTAGATGCCGGGACAGGGGGTCGAAAACTGTTTTTT. It translates to CASSVDAGTGGRKLFF. The full variable domain, its missing parts supplied by reference TRBV9 and TRBJ1-4, is DSGVTQTPKHLITATGQRVTLRCSPRSGDLSVYWYQQSLDQGLQFLIQYYNGEERAKGNILERFSAQQFPDLHSELNLSSLELGDSALYFCASSVDAGTGGRKLFFGSGTQLSVL.

The gene calls are TRBV29-1 and TRBJ2-5, with D tentatively TRBD2 (6 bases). The CDR3 runs to 12 residues. V lost 6 bases and J 7 bases, leaving 15 bases between the germline ends. From germline, CDR1 is SQVTM and CDR2 ANQGSEA. CDR3: CSVLGRLGTQYF. CDR3 bases: TGCAGCGTCTTAGGGAGGCTAGGGACCCAGTACTTC.

J is TRBJ1-1 and V is TRBV4-1; 8 nucleotides match TRBD1. V lost 4 bases, J lost 0 bases, and 10 bases stayed unmatched. Germline CDR1 and CDR2: MGHRA and YSYEKL. The CDR3 has 17 amino acids. The CDR3 region has the DNA TGCGCCAGCAGCCTCCAGGACAGGGCAATTATGAACACTGAAGCTTTCTTT. Translation gives CASSLQDRAIMNTEAFF.

The chain employs TRBV27 and TRBJ2-1, with D hard to call. With 5 bases removed from V and 0 bases from J, the gap between germline ends came to 11 bases. Germline V gives CDR1 MNHEY, CDR2 SMNVEV (reference sequence). This CDR3 comprises 15 residues. The CDR3 loop is CASSTILSSYNEQFF. The CDR3 DNA sequence: TGTGCCAGCAGTACAATCCTCAGCTCCTACAATGAGCAGTTCTTC.

The CDR3 reads CASSLGGRASGGADTQYF. CDR3 DNA: TGTGCCAGCAGCTTGGGGGGCCGGGCTAGCGGGGGTGCAGATACGCAGTATTTT. The chain is built from TRBV5-5 and TRBJ2-3; TRBD2 matches at 10 bases. The CDR3 is 18 residues long. The ends lost 0 bases at V and 4 bases at J; junction bases unmatched: 11. The germline V gene encodes CDR1 SGHKS and CDR2 YYEKEE (reference sequence).

The chain carries TRBV19 and TRBJ2-1; D uncertain. The V end lost 2 bases, the J end lost 3 bases, and 11 bases lay between the germline ends. The CDR3 has 15 residues. The germline CDR1 and CDR2 sequences are LNHDA and SQIVND (reference sequence). As DNA, the CDR3 is TGTGCCAGTAGTATATCGGCTAGACTCTACAATGAGCAGTTCTTC. It translates to CASSISARLYNEQFF.

This clone has a single count. The V call is TRBV23-1, the J call TRBJ2-1; 11 bases line up with TRBD2. TRBV23-1 is classed as an ORF, of uncertain function. This CDR3 is 19 amino acids long. V lost 0 bases, J lost 0 bases, and 7 bases stayed unmatched. The CDR3 reads CASSQSSSGGIYSYNEQFF. CDR3 nucleotide sequence: TGCGCCAGCAGTCAATCGTCTAGCGGGGGGATTTACTCCTACAATGAGCAGTTCTTC.

This clone showed up just a few times. The chain couples TRBV7-9 to TRBJ1-1; 8 nucleotides match TRBD1. Trimming cost V 6 bases and J 4 bases; bases outside gene matches: 10. CDR1 and CDR2 from the germline V gene are SEHNR and FQNEAQ (reference sequence). The CDR3 extends over 15 amino acids. The CDR3 protein is CASRPKDRVGTEAFF. CDR3 coding DNA: TGTGCCAGCAGACCTAAGGACAGGGTTGGCACTGAAGCTTTCTTT.

The rearrangement uses TRBV28 and TRBJ1-6; 7 bases map to TRBD1. Germline-derived CDR1 and CDR2 are MDHEN and SYDVKM. The CDR3 is 13 residues long. Trimming cost V 8 bases and J 10 bases; bases outside gene matches: 8. The CDR3 here is CASGRQGQSPLHF. The CDR3 DNA reads TGTGCCAGCGGCAGACAGGGCCAGTCACCCCTCCACTTT. Filled out from reference TRBV28 and TRBJ1-6, the complete variable domain reads DVKVTQSSRYLVKRTGEKVFLECVQDMDHENMFWYRQDPGLGLRLIYFSYDVKMKEKGDIPEGYSVSREKKERFSLILESASTNQTSMYLCASGRQGQSPLHFGNGTRLTVT.

In this sample, this clone turned up once. V is TRBV4-1 and J is TRBJ1-2; TRBD1 matches at 10 bases. The CDR3 spans 14 residues. With 3 bases clipped from V and 6 bases from J, the junction kept 4 bases outside the gene matches. Germline CDR1 and CDR2: MGHRA and YSYEKL. The CDR3 bases are TGCGCCAGCAGCCACGGACAGGGGGGGCATGGCTACACCTTC. This sequence encodes CASSHGQGGHGYTF.

The chain is built from TRBV6-2 or TRBV6-3 and TRBJ2-7; 7 nucleotides line up with TRBD1. The CDR3 spans 16 residues. Unmatched junction bases numbered 16, after V lost 4 bases and J lost 7 bases. CDR1 is MNHEY and CDR2 is SVGEGT in the germline V gene. The CDR3 here is CASSSKTRAGGREQYV. DNA for the CDR3: TGTGCCAGCAGTTCCAAAACGAGGGCAGGGGGTCGGGAGCAGTACGTC.

J is TRBJ2-7 and V is TRBV21-1; TRBD1, as called in the table, went unchecked against the DNA. TRBV21-1 is an annotated pseudogene. The CDR3 is 15 amino acids. The CDR3 sequence is CASSKGRQGPYEQYV. DNA for the CDR3: TGTGCCAGCAGCAAAGGAAGACAGGGGCCCTACGAGCAGTACGTC.

V and J are TRBV4-1 and TRBJ2-1; 8 bases are shared with TRBD1. This CDR3 is built from 15 residues. After removal of 2 bases from V and 0 bases from J, the junction contained 0 bases not matched to a gene. The germline CDR1 and CDR2 sequences are MGHRA and YSYEKL. CDR3: CASSQQGASYNEQFF. CDR3 coding DNA: TGCGCCAGCAGCCAACAGGGGGCCTCCTACAATGAGCAGTTCTTC.

This clone was counted once. V is TRBV5-1 and J is TRBJ2-5; possible D gene TRBD2, 6 bases. CDR3 size: 13 residues. Between the trimmed V and J ends, which lost 2 bases and 2 bases, there was a span of 7 bases. CDR1 SGHRS and CDR2 YFSETQ come from the germline V gene. As DNA, the CDR3 is TGCGCCAGCAGCTTCAGCGGGCAAGAGACCCAGTACTTC. Encoded protein: CASSFSGQETQYF.

This chain uses TRBV5-6 with TRBJ2-2; 11 bases are shared with TRBD2. With V trimmed by 7 bases and J by 7 bases, 12 bases remained unmatched. Germline assignment: CDR1 SGHDT and CDR2 YYEEEE. This CDR3 contains 16 residues. CDR3 loop: CASAIAGTSGFGELFF. The CDR3 DNA is TGTGCCAGCGCGATCGCGGGGACTAGCGGTTTCGGGGAGCTGTTTTTT.

This sequence joins TRBV3-1 (or the pseudogene TRBV3-2) and TRBJ2-7; 8 positions agree with TRBD1. Trimming at V came to 3 bases and at J to 2 bases, leaving 3 bases not matched to a gene. This CDR3 spans 14 amino acids. Germline CDR1 and CDR2: LGHDT and YNNKEL (reference sequence). CDR3 residues: CASSHPGQAYEQYF. The CDR3, as DNA: TGTGCCAGCAGCCATCCGGGACAGGCCTACGAGCAGTACTTC.

The chain has TRBV9 and TRBJ2-1; 9 nucleotides align to TRBD1. V was clipped by 4 bases and J by 6 bases; unmatched bases: 8. Per germline, CDR1 SGDLS and CDR2 YYNGEE. The CDR3 has 15 amino acids. The CDR3 nucleotides read TGTGCCAGCAGCAGCGACCCGACAGGGGGCAATGAGCAGTTCTTC. It codes for CASSSDPTGGNEQFF.

The chain has TRBV4-1 and TRBJ2-7; D unresolved. Germline V gene data show CDR1 as MGHRA and CDR2 as YSYEKL. V lost 3 bases, J lost 2 bases, and 14 bases lay in between. The CDR3 is 15 residues long. CDR3 loop: CASSQPRRGTYEQYF. The CDR3 DNA is TGCGCCAGCAGCCAGCCCCGGCGCGGTACCTACGAGCAGTACTTC.

The chain employs TRBV3-1 (or the pseudogene TRBV3-2) and TRBJ2-5; D possibly corresponds to TRBD2 (6 bases). Trimming pared 3 bases from V and 7 bases from J, leaving 12 bases between. Germline CDR1 is LGHDT and CDR2 is YNNKEL (reference sequence). The CDR3 covers 13 residues. The CDR3 loop reads CASSQDAGMTQYF. The CDR3 DNA follows: TGTGCCAGCAGCCAGGATGCGGGGATGACCCAGTACTTC.

The V gene is TRBV18, the J gene TRBJ1-1; D may be TRBD1 (6 bases). The length of the CDR3 is 14 residues. V gave up 4 bases and J gave up 1 base, with 10 bases separating them. Germline CDR1 KGHSH, CDR2 LQKENI. CDR3 in amino acids: CASSRQGTNTEAFF. CDR3 nucleotide sequence: TGTGCCAGCTCACGCCAGGGGACGAACACTGAAGCTTTCTTT.

The chain employs TRBV2 and TRBJ1-2; TRBD1 agrees at 9 bases. The CDR3 spans 13 residues. With V trimmed by 7 bases and J by 5 bases, 5 bases remained unmatched. CDR1 and CDR2 (germline): SNHLY, FYNNEI. The CDR3 DNA follows: TGTGCCAGCAACCTAGACAGGGGGTATGGCTACACCTTC. It translates to CASNLDRGYGYTF.